The T cell receptor beta chain under discussion was sequenced for a study of T-cell memory formation after mild COVID-19. Study conclusions and caveats: Pre-infection memory contained some responding clones, which suggested that cross-reactive memory had joined.

The germline V and J ends were trimmed by 4 bases and 1 base, with 12 bases remaining between them. The germline V gene has CDR1 SGHTA and CDR2 FQGNSA. The CDR3 is made up of 15 amino acids. TCRdb reprocessed the 5' RACE reads with MiXCR, giving one entry per CDR3 protein. The data show about 290,000 distinct CDR3 sequences, around a sixth seen once. With regard to this clonotype: What it binds is not known.

The rearrangement uses TRBV7-2 and TRBJ2-3, with D possibly being TRBD1 (5 bases). Sequencing was done on a sample of PBMCs or a T cell subset sorted from them (not recorded which). This TCR derives from a man younger than 35 who had mild COVID-19 (a few samples of this study predate the infection). Cell type and time point are not known. In nucleotides, the CDR3 is TGTGCCAGCAGCTCCAGGGTAACGGGCACAGATACGCAGTATTTT. Translating it yields CASSSRVTGTDTQYF.